In this sample, the clone carrying this TCR beta chain turned up a few times. The data stem from a study of blood T cell repertoires in COVID-19. Background on the study: Italy, Spain and the United States were the sources of the convalescent and acute COVID-19 samples. T cells, B-cell-depleted T cells, or PBMCs supplied cDNA or gDNA.

The authors' processing: Amplification of reference gene primers was used by the study to estimate nucleated cell counts. Assay: immunoSEQ multiplex PCR; the TCRdb copy retains only in-frame clones and omits some. The D gene and trimming were derived from the DNA, and the V and J assignments and clone size from that table. The repertoire consists of roughly 700,000 clones, with around 90% occurring once and the leading ten covering over 0.2%. Specimen: peripheral blood. This sequence originates from a young woman with acute or convalescent COVID-19.

The CDR3 region has the DNA TGTGCCAGCGCCCGGACAGCCAACTATGGCTACACCTTC. Its protein is CASARTANYGYTF. The V and J genes are TRBV7-2 and TRBJ1-2, with a tentative D call TRBD1 (6 bases). The V and J ends lost 8 bases and 2 bases respectively, with 12 bases between them. The germline gives CDR1 SGHTA, CDR2 FQGNSA. The CDR3 runs to 13 residues.